This passage covers 21 T cell receptor beta chains from one sample sequenced in a study of cytomegalovirus exposure and HLA in healthy donors. The assay was immunoSEQ multiplex PCR, and TCRdb's table has in-frame clones only and misses some. The sample includes some 100,000 clones, more than 75% seen only once; the top ten take approximately 4.9%. Sequencing was done on a sample of PBMCs. The receptors here all came from a man aged 18 to 29 in good health and CMV-seronegative.

The V gene is TRBV7-2, the J gene TRBJ2-1, with a possible D match to TRBD2 (6 bases). Germline V gene sequence: CDR1 SGHTA, CDR2 FQGNSA. Trimming shortened V by 6 bases and J by 5 bases, and 14 bases separated the two germline ends. This CDR3 comprises 14 residues. The CDR3 is CASSRIGGNNEQFF. DNA for the CDR3: TGTGCCAGCAGTCGCATTGGCGGGAACAATGAGCAGTTCTTC.

There are a few counts of this clone. J is TRBJ2-1 and V is TRBV7-9; TRBD2 aligns across 7 bases. J gave up 4 bases and V 5 bases, and 8 bases lay outside the gene matches. This CDR3 has 15 residues. Germline values: CDR1 SEHNR, CDR2 FQNEAQ (reference sequence). DNA for the CDR3: TGTGCCAGCAGCCCGGGACTACCGCCTTACAATGAGCAGTTCTTC. Translating gives CASSPGLPPYNEQFF.

The genes are TRBV18 and TRBJ1-3; TRBD1 is a possible D gene (5 bases). This CDR3 is 16 amino acids long. V shed 5 bases and J shed 0 bases, with 14 bases lying between them. The germline gives CDR1 KGHSH, CDR2 LQKENI. The CDR3 protein is CASSTSQVRSGNTIYF. The CDR3 DNA reads as TGTGCCAGCTCAACCTCACAGGTTCGCTCTGGAAACACCATATATTTT.

The genes are TRBV27 and TRBJ1-1; TRBD1 is a possible D gene (6 bases). The CDR3 is made up of 15 amino acids. Trimming shortened V by 8 bases and J by 4 bases, and 20 bases separated the two germline ends. Per germline, CDR1 MNHEY and CDR2 SMNVEV (reference sequence). The CDR3 is CASGGRGARSTEAFF. DNA of the CDR3: TGTGCCAGCGGTGGCCGGGGGGCTCGGAGCACTGAAGCTTTCTTT.

This chain joins TRBV7-2 and TRBJ2-7, with D possibly being TRBD1 (6 bases). Trimming shortened V by 4 bases and J by 3 bases, and 16 bases separated the two germline ends. CDR1 is SGHTA, CDR2 FQGNSA, per germline. The CDR3 totals 15 residues. CDR3 coding DNA: TGTGCCAGCAGCTCCGAATCAGGACAGAACTACGAGCAGTACTTC. Amino acids: CASSSESGQNYEQYF.

The chain uses TRBV6-5 and TRBJ2-1; 7 bases align to TRBD2. Looked up from germline, CDR1 is MNHEY and CDR2 is SVGAGI. This CDR3 contains 15 residues. V shed 10 bases, J shed 7 bases, and the junction held 16 bases outside the gene matches. The chain's CDR3 is CATRSSGGGPNEQFF. The DNA of the CDR3 is TGTGCCACCAGAAGCTCGGGGGGAGGGCCGAATGAGCAGTTCTTC.

This clone appeared once. This rearrangement joins TRBV13 to TRBJ2-4; D is possibly TRBD1 (6 bases). The germline gives CDR1 PRHDT, CDR2 FYEKMQ (reference sequence). The CDR3 runs 16 residues. Trimming left V 5 bases short and J 0 bases short, with 14 bases between. CDR3 amino acids: CASSQRQVLAKNIQYF. CDR3 DNA: TGTGCCAGCAGCCAGCGACAGGTCCTAGCCAAAAACATTCAGTACTTC.

The chain combines TRBV6-5 with TRBJ1-4; no definite D call. The CDR3 loop spans 13 amino acids. CDR1 is MNHEY, CDR2 SVGAGI, per germline. V lost 2 bases to trimming and J lost 12 bases, with 13 bases between them. CDR3 region: CASSYGSAGELFF. For the CDR3, the DNA is TGTGCCAGCAGTTACGGGAGTGCGGGAGAACTGTTTTTT.

This clone was seen once. The chain links TRBV30 to TRBJ2-1, with 8 nucleotides matching TRBD1. The germline CDR1 and CDR2 sequences are GTSNPN and SVGIG (reference sequence). This CDR3 is built from 16 residues. J lost 5 bases, V lost 0 bases, and 9 bases had no gene match. As DNA, the CDR3 is TGTGCCTGGAGTGTATACGGACAGGGTCCCCACAATGAGCAGTTCTTC. Amino acid sequence: CAWSVYGQGPHNEQFF.

This chain connects TRBV5-4 to TRBJ1-1; 7 nucleotides line up with TRBD1. Unmatched junction bases numbered 1, after V lost 2 bases and J lost 3 bases. CDR1 is SGHNT and CDR2 is YYREEE in the germline V gene (reference sequence). This CDR3 region has 13 residues. Written as DNA, the CDR3 is TGTGCCAGCAGCTTCGACAGGGACACTGAAGCTTTCTTT. It codes for CASSFDRDTEAFF.

V gene TRBV30 combines with J gene TRBJ1-1; D perhaps matches TRBD1 (5 bases). V was pared by 4 bases and J by 4 bases, with 16 bases between. CDR3 length: 14 amino acids. From germline, CDR1 is GTSNPN and CDR2 SVGIG (reference sequence). Here the CDR3 DNA reads TGTGCCTGGAACGAGCAGGGTTTTGGCACTGAAGCTTTCTTT. Translated, it gives CAWNEQGFGTEAFF.

The chain is built from TRBV18 and TRBJ2-1; D may be TRBD1 (5 bases). This CDR3 has 13 amino acids. V was trimmed by 2 bases and J by 3 bases, leaving 5 bases between them. The germline gives CDR1 KGHSH, CDR2 LQKENI. Written as DNA, the CDR3 is TGTGCCAGCTCACCAGACAGCTACAATGAGCAGTTCTTC. The encoded protein is CASSPDSYNEQFF.

Worth noting for this clone: The same CDR3 is also encoded by other DNA sequences in this sample. The rearrangement uses TRBV5-1 and TRBJ2-7; the match to TRBD1 covers 8 bases. The CDR3 length is 13 residues. Germline trimming cut 4 bases from V and 3 bases from J; bases unmatched to any gene: 3. CDR1 and CDR2 from the germline V gene are SGHRS and YFSETQ. The DNA of the CDR3 is TGCGCCAGCAGCACTGGACAGGGCTACGAGCAGTACTTC. This codes for CASSTGQGYEQYF.

The chain joins TRBV29-1 to TRBJ1-1, with 7 positions matching TRBD1. Trimming took 7 bases from V and 4 from J; bases not matched to a gene: 24. This CDR3 is built from 18 residues. Germline lookup yields CDR1 SQVTM and CDR2 ANQGSEA. CDR3 loop: CSAADPGHSTGFGTEAFF. CDR3 nucleotide sequence: TGCAGCGCCGCCGATCCGGGCCACTCGACAGGGTTCGGCACTGAAGCTTTCTTT.

The V and J genes are TRBV7-2 and TRBJ2-5; 9 bases agree with TRBD1. This CDR3 is built from 16 residues. Germline values: CDR1 SGHTA, CDR2 FQGNSA. With V trimmed by 4 bases and J by 2 bases, 8 bases remained unmatched. CDR3 amino acids: CASSSRTGALQETQYF. CDR3 nucleotides: TGTGCCAGCAGCTCCCGGACAGGGGCCCTACAAGAGACCCAGTACTTC.

The chain joins TRBV6-5 to TRBJ1-2; possibly TRBD1 for D (5 bases). CDR3 length: 14 residues. Trimming cost V 7 bases and J 6 bases, with 18 bases left between them. CDR1 is MNHEY and CDR2 is SVGAGI in the germline V gene. The CDR3 sequence is CASTFRAATHGYTF. In DNA form, the CDR3 reads TGTGCCAGCACTTTCAGGGCAGCCACGCATGGCTACACCTTC.

The rearrangement links TRBV5-1 to TRBJ2-5; D might be TRBD1 (7 bases). Per the germline V gene, CDR1 is SGHRS and CDR2 is YFSETQ. Trimming removed 0 bases from V and 7 bases from J, with 19 bases in between. CDR3 size: 16 residues. CDR3 residues: CASSLAVGGGAGTQYF. DNA of the CDR3: TGCGCCAGCAGCTTGGCCGTTGGAGGGGGCGCGGGGACCCAGTACTTC. The whole variable domain, remainder taken from reference TRBV5-1 and TRBJ2-5, is KAGVTQTPRYLIKTRGQQVTLSCSPISGHRSVSWYQQTPGQGLQFLFEYFSETQRNKGNFPGRFSGRQFSNSRSEMNVSTLELGDSALYLCASSLAVGGGAGTQYFGPGTRLLVL.

The chain carries TRBV6-1 and TRBJ2-2; 7 bases map to TRBD1. CDR3 length equals 13 residues. The J segment lost 7 bases and the V segment lost 8 bases, leaving 7 bases of the junction unmatched. CDR1 is MNHNS, CDR2 SASEGT, per germline. The CDR3 here is CASAKTGVGELFF. The CDR3, as DNA: TGTGCCAGCGCAAAAACAGGGGTCGGGGAGCTGTTTTTT.

The J gene is TRBJ1-5, the V gene TRBV5-5; tentative D call: TRBD1 (5 bases). The V gene's germline CDR1 is SGHKS and CDR2 YYEKEE (reference sequence). The CDR3 spans 15 residues. V was trimmed by 4 bases and J by 2 bases, leaving 13 bases between them. CDR3 amino acids: CASSPIGGGNQPQHF. CDR3 DNA: TGTGCCAGCAGCCCCATCGGGGGTGGCAATCAGCCCCAGCATTTT.

The chain couples TRBV18 to TRBJ2-1; the match to TRBD2 covers 9 bases. The trim removed 0 bases at V and 8 bases at J, leaving 5 bases unmatched. This CDR3 contains 15 residues. Germline V gene sequence: CDR1 KGHSH, CDR2 LQKENI. The CDR3 DNA sequence: TGTGCCAGCTCACCACCGGGCGGGGGGGGAGATGAGCAGTTCTTC. It yields the protein CASSPPGGGGDEQFF. The full variable domain, its missing parts supplied by reference TRBV18 and TRBJ2-1, is NAGVMQNPRHLVRRRGQEARLRCSPMKGHSHVYWYRQLPEEGLKFMVYLQKENIIDESGMPKERFSAEFPKEGPSILRIQQVVRGDSAAYFCASSPPGGGGDEQFFGPGTRLTVL.

The J gene is TRBJ1-1, the V gene TRBV9, with D tentatively TRBD1 (6 bases). CDR3 size: 13 residues. Germline-derived CDR1 and CDR2 are SGDLS and YYNGEE. The V gene lost 7 bases and the J gene lost 3 bases, with 13 bases spanning the gap. The CDR3 here is CASRGGWDTEAFF. CDR3 coding DNA: TGTGCCAGCCGGGGGGGCTGGGACACTGAAGCTTTCTTT. Combining the CDR3 with reference TRBV9 and TRBJ1-1 gives the whole variable domain DSGVTQTPKHLITATGQRVTLRCSPRSGDLSVYWYQQSLDQGLQFLIQYYNGEERAKGNILERFSAQQFPDLHSELNLSSLELGDSALYFCASRGGWDTEAFFGQGTRLTVV.